This TCR beta chain emerged from a study of identical twins. Study-wide points: Clonotypes of the beta chain that were abundant in cord blood carried fewer insertions (memory repertoires showed none). Out-of-frame TCR alpha sharing in monozygotic twins exceeded recombination model predictions.

Via MiXCR, TCRdb re-called the 5' RACE reads, giving one row per CDR3 protein. The profile shows hundreds of thousands of distinct CDR3 sequences, 8.5% to 9% of them singletons. The trim removed 4 bases at V and 0 bases at J, leaving 3 bases unmatched. This CDR3 region has 15 residues. Germline V CDR1 and CDR2: DFQATT, SNEGSKA (reference sequence). A note on this clonotype: Its antigen is as yet unknown.

The donor group consisted entirely of healthy Caucasians. The same sample was also studied in work on yellow fever vaccine responses in identical twins. That paper notes: Twins reportedly mounted vaccine T cell responses that seemed partly convergent, partly personalized.

What was sequenced was PBMCs. V and J are TRBV20-1 and TRBJ1-5; 10 bases align to TRBD1. This receptor was obtained from a woman aged 18-29 years in good health. CDR3 bases: TGCAGTGCTACCGGGACAGGGGATAGCAATCAGCCCCAGCATTTT. Amino acids: CSATGTGDSNQPQHF.